Following are 17 T cell receptor beta chains from one sample sequenced in a study of T cells in Graves' hyperthyroidism and ophthalmopathy. TCR beta CDR3 sequences were amplified from RNA transcripts. With the HTBI primer set, the TCR CDR3 went through a first round of RT-PCR. TCRdb re-analysed the multiplex PCR reads in MiXCR, keeping a single row per CDR3 protein. This table holds a few hundred thousand distinct CDR3 sequences, approximately 15% found once. The source material was blood. The receptors stem from a woman in her twenties or thirties with Graves' hyperthyroidism that later progressed to Graves' ophthalmopathy.

This chain joins TRBV29-1 and TRBJ2-2; D not certain. The V end was cut by 3 bases, the J end by 3 bases, with 8 bases between. CDR1 and CDR2 (germline): SQVTM, ANQGSEA. The CDR3 loop spans 13 amino acids. The CDR3 region has the DNA TGCAGCGTTGAGCCTCCCGACACCGGGGAGCTGTTTTTT. The encoded protein is CSVEPPDTGELFF.

About this clonotype: A much larger clonotype is one base distant, so this may be a read error. The gene calls are TRBV28 and TRBJ2-1; D ambiguous. The CDR3 contains 12 residues. CDR1 is MDHEN, CDR2 SYDVKM, per germline. CDR3 amino acids: CATSDTYNEQLF. CDR3 nucleotides: TGTGCCACCAGTGACACGTACAATGAGCAGCTCTTC.

The V and J genes are TRBV24-1 and TRBJ2-1; D remains ambiguous. Per germline, CDR1 KGHDR and CDR2 SFDVKD. The V gene lost 2 bases and the J gene lost 5 bases, with 3 bases spanning the gap. This CDR3 contains 12 residues. The CDR3 spells CATSDSDNEQFF. In nucleotides, the CDR3 is TGTGCCACCAGTGATTCCGACAATGAGCAGTTCTTC.

This clonotype was observed a single time. The gene calls are TRBV10-3 and TRBJ1-2; D perhaps matches TRBD1 (6 bases). The CDR3 has 15 amino acids. Germline-derived CDR1 and CDR2 are ENHRY and SYGVKD. Trimming pared 6 bases from V and 5 bases from J, leaving 19 bases between. CDR3 coding DNA: TGTGCCATCAGGGACCAGGAGGGGGATAGATATGGCTACACCTTC. Protein product: CAIRDQEGDRYGYTF.

This clonotype was counted ten times or more. The J gene is TRBJ1-2, the V gene TRBV27; tentative D call: TRBD1 (6 bases). Germline V lookup: CDR1 MNHEY, CDR2 SMNVEV (reference sequence). Trimming removed 4 bases at V and 5 bases at J, with 14 bases between. The CDR3 runs 14 residues. The CDR3 reads CASSSGRTGYGYTF. The DNA of the CDR3 is TGTGCCAGCAGTTCCGGACGAACAGGGTATGGCTACACCTTC.

The V call is TRBV18, the J call TRBJ1-1; the D is unclear. This CDR3 is built from 15 residues. Germline V gene data show CDR1 as KGHSH and CDR2 as LQKENI. V lost 0 bases, J lost 0 bases, and 8 bases lay in between. CDR3 nucleotides: TGTGCCAGCTCACCACCGAATGCCCTGAACACTGAAGCTTTCTTT. It translates to CASSPPNALNTEAFF.

This clonotype was seen a few times. This chain links TRBV6-2 or TRBV6-3 with TRBJ2-7; D gene ambiguous. The V end lost 2 bases, the J end lost 0 bases, and 11 bases lay between the germline ends. This CDR3 region has 15 residues. The germline gives CDR1 MNHEY, CDR2 SVGEGT. The CDR3, as DNA: TGTGCCAGCAGTTACCTGCCAGCGAGCTCCTACGAGCAGTACTTC. This translates into CASSYLPASSYEQYF.

The chain has TRBV14 and TRBJ2-7; tentative D call: TRBD2 (5 bases). CDR1 is SGHDN, CDR2 FVKESK, per germline. The V gene lost 1 base and the J gene lost 0 bases, with 10 bases spanning the gap. The CDR3 totals 15 residues. This chain's CDR3 is CASSQGAADSYEQYF. In DNA form, the CDR3 reads TGTGCCAGCAGCCAAGGGGCAGCGGACTCCTACGAGCAGTACTTC. The whole variable domain, filled in from reference TRBV14 and TRBJ2-7, reads EAGVTQFPSHSVIEKGQTVTLRCDPISGHDNLYWYRRVMGKEIKFLLHFVKESKQDESGMPNNRFLAERTGGTYSTLKVQPAELEDSGVYFCASSQGAADSYEQYFGPGTRLTVT.

This clonotype was picked up many times. This chain uses TRBV24-1 with TRBJ2-3, with D uncertain. There are 13 residues in the CDR3. Per germline, CDR1 KGHDR and CDR2 SFDVKD. Deletions cut 9 bases from V and 6 bases from J, with 15 bases between. The CDR3 DNA follows: TGTGCCACCGCGAATGGGGTTAAGGATACGCAGTATTTT. This sequence encodes CATANGVKDTQYF.

This clonotype has just a few counts. The V and J genes are TRBV9 and TRBJ2-2, with D perhaps assigned TRBD1 or TRBD2 (5 bases each). Germline CDR1 reads SGDLS; CDR2 reads YYNGEE. V lost 5 bases, J lost 6 bases, and 17 bases lay in between. The CDR3 spans 15 residues. CDR3 sequence (DNA): TGTGCCAGCAGTGCCGGGACGCCGGTGGCCGGGGAGCTGTTTTTT. Its translation: CASSAGTPVAGELFF.

This clonotype was recorded at least ten times. This chain joins TRBV3-1 and TRBJ2-5; 11 bases match TRBD1. Per germline, CDR1 LGHDT and CDR2 YNNKEL (reference sequence). The trim removed 4 bases at V and 4 bases at J, leaving 2 bases unmatched. This CDR3 has 14 amino acids. This CDR3 is CASSPGTGGETQYF. CDR3 nucleotides: TGTGCCAGCAGCCCCGGGACAGGGGGAGAGACCCAGTACTTC.

This clonotype was picked up many times. The rearrangement uses TRBV19 and TRBJ1-5, with 10 bases lining up with TRBD1. The trim removed 7 bases at V and 7 bases at J, leaving 10 bases unmatched. The CDR3 extends over 15 amino acids. Germline-derived CDR1 and CDR2 are LNHDA and SQIVND (reference sequence). CDR3 sequence reads: CASKSGTGEGQPQHF. CDR3 nucleotide sequence: TGTGCCAGTAAATCCGGGACAGGGGAAGGGCAGCCCCAGCATTTT. Full variable domain (missing parts from reference TRBV19 and TRBJ1-5): DGGITQSPKYLFRKEGQNVTLSCEQNLNHDAMYWYRQDPGQGLRLIYYSQIVNDFQKGDIAEGYSVSREKKESFPLTVTSAQKNPTAFYLCASKSGTGEGQPQHFGDGTRLSIL.

This clonotype has more than one count but fewer than ten. This sequence joins TRBV20-1 and TRBJ1-5; D remains ambiguous. This CDR3 contains 13 residues. The V gene's germline CDR1 is DFQATT and CDR2 SNEGSKA (reference sequence). The V and J ends lost 6 bases and 4 bases respectively, with 13 bases between them. Written as DNA, the CDR3 is TGCAGTGCCAAGGACCCCTTAAATCAGCCCCAGCATTTT. It yields the protein CSAKDPLNQPQHF.

The chain carries TRBV4-1 and TRBJ1-2; D call uncertain. CDR1 MGHRA and CDR2 YSYEKL come from the germline V gene. The CDR3 consists of 16 residues. V lost 0 bases, J lost 2 bases, and 13 bases lay in between. CDR3 sequence: CASSQEVVIANYGYTF. DNA of the CDR3: TGCGCCAGCAGCCAAGAGGTCGTAATCGCGAACTATGGCTACACCTTC.

This clonotype was picked up a small number of times. This chain links TRBV19 with TRBJ2-3, with TRBD1 as a possible D gene (5 bases). This CDR3 is 16 amino acids long. Trimming pared 8 bases from V and 2 bases from J, leaving 20 bases between. Germline lookup yields CDR1 LNHDA and CDR2 SQIVND (reference sequence). In DNA form, the CDR3 reads TGTGCCAGTTACCCCAAAGGCAGGGTTACCACAGATACGCAGTATTTT. Its protein product is CASYPKGRVTTDTQYF.

This clonotype was seen a few times. The CDR3 protein is CASSEVGQGGFLDNEQFF. The CDR3 region has the DNA TGCGCCAGCAGTGAGGTTGGGCAGGGAGGTTTTCTTGACAATGAGCAGTTCTTC. The gene calls are TRBV10-1 and TRBJ2-1; tentative D call: TRBD2 (6 bases). Between the trimmed V and J ends, which lost 2 bases and 5 bases, there was a span of 22 bases. The CDR3 totals 18 residues. In germline, CDR1 is WNHNN, CDR2 SYGVQD (reference sequence).

This clonotype was observed a few times. V is TRBV7-9 and J is TRBJ2-4; 7 bases are a match to TRBD2. The CDR3 consists of 17 residues. Germline CDR1 and CDR2: SEHNR and FQNEAQ (reference sequence). The trim removed 1 base at V and 4 bases at J, leaving 10 bases unmatched. In DNA, the CDR3 is TGTGCCAGCAGCTTAGAAGTGAAAGCGGGACCAAAAAACATTCAGTACTTC. Residues: CASSLEVKAGPKNIQYF.